The present T cell receptor (beta chain) was sequenced within a study of Graves' ophthalmopathy and Graves' hyperthyroidism. Study-level results: Also, most clonotypes expanded in the thyroid above 0.001 frequency appeared in blood.

This clonotype was observed at least ten times. The antigen remains undetermined. Serum thyroxine and TRAb, along with clinical symptoms, thyroid ultrasound and orbital computed tomography, were what diagnosis relied on. The PBMCs had their origin in roughly 10 ml of fresh peripheral blood. The CDR3 covers 14 residues. Trimming removed 8 bases from V and 0 bases from J, with 8 bases in between. Germline V CDR1 and CDR2: MGHDK, SYGVNS. The authors amplified TCR beta CDR3 regions from RNA transcripts. RT-PCR was first run with HTBI primers, then multiplex PCR in a second round. TCRdb independently ran MiXCR on the multiplex PCR reads; one entry per CDR3 protein. This table has about 420,000 distinct CDR3 sequences, roughly 21% appearing once.

This TCR derives from a young woman with stable Graves' hyperthyroidism. J is TRBJ2-6 and V is TRBV25-1; D gene unclear. Sequencing was done on a sample of peripheral blood. The CDR3 sequence: CASLGYSGANVLTF. The CDR3 DNA is TGTGCCAGCTTAGGGTACTCTGGGGCCAACGTCCTGACTTTC. The full variable domain, in which reference TRBV25-1 and TRBJ2-6 provide the parts outside the CDR3, is EADIYQTPRYLVIGTGKKITLECSQTMGHDKMYWYQQDPGMELHLIHYSYGVNSTEKGDLSSESTVSRIRTEHFPLTLESARPSHTSQYLCASLGYSGANVLTFGAGSRLTVL.